These 17 T cell receptor beta chains share one sample of origin, sequenced in a study of CD8 T cells in Susac syndrome. Roughly 0.45 to 1 ug RNA was reverse transcribed with random hexamers. Each CDR3 protein is one row after TCRdb ran MiXCR on the immunoSEQ multiplex PCR reads. This sample carries hundreds of thousands of distinct CDR3 sequences, 95% to 97% of them seen once, and the ten largest clones take around 0.1%. Material: CD4+ T cells from PBMCs. The receptors derive from a human donor with Susac syndrome.

V usage is TRBV18 and J usage is TRBJ1-2; D is unresolved. Germline V lookup: CDR1 KGHSH, CDR2 LQKENI. CDR3 length: 13 residues. Trimming pared 1 base from V and 6 bases from J, leaving 9 bases between. Here the CDR3 reads CASSPQGMDGYTF. The CDR3 DNA follows: TGTGCCAGCTCACCACAGGGAATGGATGGCTACACCTTC.

This clonotype appeared a single time. The junction and the germline gene differ at one end; a read error may be behind it. This chain joins TRBV2 and TRBJ2-6; D remains ambiguous. The germline V gene has CDR1 SNHLY and CDR2 FYNNEI. The CDR3 is 11 residues long. This CDR3 is CASSGDNVLTF. The CDR3 DNA sequence: TGTGCCAGCAGTGGGGACAACGTCCTGACTTTC.

The chain uses TRBV9 and TRBJ1-1, with a tentative D call TRBD1 (6 bases). This CDR3 has 17 residues. Germline V lookup: CDR1 SGDLS, CDR2 YYNGEE. The V end lost 2 bases, the J end lost 3 bases, and 20 bases lay between the germline ends. CDR3 DNA: TGTGCCAGCAGCGTCCAAGGGGGACTTACTTGGGACACTGAAGCTTTCTTT. Residues: CASSVQGGLTWDTEAFF.

This chain uses TRBV3-1 with TRBJ1-3; possibly TRBD1 for D (5 bases). V was trimmed by 1 base and J by 2 bases, leaving 12 bases between them. This CDR3 comprises 16 residues. Germline V gives CDR1 LGHDT, CDR2 YNNKEL (reference sequence). The CDR3 reads CASSQAEGKAGNTIYF. The CDR3 DNA reads TGTGCCAGCAGCCAAGCGGAGGGGAAGGCTGGAAACACCATATATTTT.

The chain links TRBV7-9 to TRBJ2-1; 13 nucleotides match TRBD2. V lost 0 bases to trimming and J lost 5 bases; unmatched junction nucleotides: 4. CDR1 and CDR2 (germline): SEHNR, FQNEAQ (reference sequence). The CDR3 extends over 17 amino acids. Written as DNA, the CDR3 is TGTGCCAGCAGCTTAGCAGAGGGACTAGCGGGAAACAATGAGCAGTTCTTC. Amino acids: CASSLAEGLAGNNEQFF.

The gene calls are TRBV7-9 and TRBJ2-7; no definite D call. Trimming left V 2 bases short and J 5 bases short, with 13 bases between. CDR3 length: 14 amino acids. CDR1 is SEHNR and CDR2 is FQNEAQ in the germline V gene (reference sequence). In nucleotides, the CDR3 is TGTGCCAGCAGCTTACCAGTTCTGAATCACGAGCAGTACTTC. It is translated as CASSLPVLNHEQYF.

The chain recombines TRBV7-9 with TRBJ2-1; TRBD2 matches at 8 bases. Germline CDR1 reads SEHNR; CDR2 reads FQNEAQ (reference sequence). The length of the CDR3 is 15 residues. J was trimmed by 2 bases and V by 5 bases; bases with no gene match: 5. The CDR3 region has the DNA TGTGCCAGCAGCCTCGGGAGGGAAGCCTACAATGAGCAGTTCTTC. It is translated as CASSLGREAYNEQFF. Variable domain in full (rest from reference TRBV7-9 and TRBJ2-1): DTGVSQNPRHKITKRGQNVTFRCDPISEHNRLYWYRQTLGQGPEFLTYFQNEAQLEKSRLLSDRFSAERPKGSFSTLEIQRTEQGDSAMYLCASSLGREAYNEQFFGPGTRLTVL.

The chain uses TRBV4-1 and TRBJ2-2; D possibly corresponds to TRBD1 (6 bases). CDR1 and CDR2 from the germline V gene are MGHRA and YSYEKL. V shed 1 base and J shed 2 bases, with 11 bases lying between them. CDR3 length: 16 amino acids. Here the CDR3 reads CASSQATGGNTGELFF. CDR3 sequence (DNA): TGCGCCAGCAGCCAAGCGACAGGCGGCAACACCGGGGAGCTGTTTTTT.

This clonotype was detected once. V is TRBV2 and J is TRBJ1-2; unclear D gene. V was cut by 5 bases and J by 14 bases, with 9 bases left in between. Germline lookup yields CDR1 SNHLY and CDR2 FYNNEI. The CDR3 runs to 9 residues. CDR3 sequence reads: CASSSRRTF. Written as DNA, the CDR3 is TGTGCCAGCAGTTCCCGGAGAACCTTC.

The genes are TRBV3-1 and TRBJ2-2; D perhaps matches TRBD1 (6 bases). The V end was cut by 0 bases, the J end by 0 bases, with 8 bases between. The germline CDR1 and CDR2 sequences are LGHDT and YNNKEL (reference sequence). The CDR3 spans 16 residues. CDR3 amino acids: CASSQENRANTGELFF. The CDR3 coding sequence is TGTGCCAGCAGCCAAGAGAACAGGGCGAACACCGGGGAGCTGTTTTTT.

In DNA, the CDR3 is TGTGCCAGCAGTGCCCCGAAACTGACAGATACGCAGTATTTT. Residues: CASSAPKLTDTQYF. The genes are TRBV25-1 and TRBJ2-3; D unclear. Germline CDR1 MGHDK, CDR2 SYGVNS. V was cut by 4 bases and J by 3 bases, with 11 bases left in between. The CDR3 has 14 amino acids.

The CDR3, as DNA: TGTGCCAGCAGTTGGGCGGGAGAGCAGTTCTTC. Translating gives CASSWAGEQFF. The chain joins TRBV27 to TRBJ2-1; tentatively, D is TRBD2 (6 bases). CDR1 MNHEY and CDR2 SMNVEV come from the germline V gene (reference sequence). There are 11 residues in the CDR3. Trimming took 4 bases from V and 10 from J, leaving 8 bases between them.

The gene calls are TRBV3-1 and TRBJ2-7; D not resolved. The V gene lost 0 bases and the J gene lost 0 bases, with 9 bases spanning the gap. This CDR3 has 15 residues. Looked up from germline, CDR1 is LGHDT and CDR2 is YNNKEL (reference sequence). CDR3 DNA: TGTGCCAGCAGCCAAGAACCGCCGGGCTCCTACGAGCAGTACTTC. Protein sequence: CASSQEPPGSYEQYF.

The chain uses TRBV30 and TRBJ2-1; 7 bases fit TRBD2. In germline, CDR1 is GTSNPN, CDR2 SVGIG (reference sequence). This CDR3 contains 14 residues. Unmatched junction bases numbered 4, after V lost 2 bases and J lost 3 bases. DNA of the CDR3: TGTGCCTGGAGTTGGGCTAGCGGCTACAATGAGCAGTTCTTC. Translating it yields CAWSWASGYNEQFF.

The chain couples TRBV20-1 to TRBJ2-4, with D hard to call. Germline assignment: CDR1 DFQATT and CDR2 SNEGSKA (reference sequence). Trimming shortened V by 3 bases and J by 9 bases, and 12 bases separated the two germline ends. The CDR3 contains 12 residues. CDR3 DNA sequence: TGCAGTGCTAGTTACTCCCCTGGCATTCAGTACTTC. Translation: CSASYSPGIQYF.

The gene calls are TRBV11-3 and TRBJ2-1; unclear D gene. CDR3 size: 13 residues. The V gene's germline CDR1 is SGHNT and CDR2 YENEEA. Trimming pared 8 bases from V and 5 bases from J, leaving 13 bases between. The CDR3 here is CASAPADDNEQFF. CDR3 nucleotides: TGTGCCAGCGCCCCGGCGGACGACAATGAGCAGTTCTTC.

The gene calls are TRBV4-2 and TRBJ2-1; the D is unclear. V was pared by 2 bases and J by 15 bases, with 14 bases between. CDR3 length equals 12 residues. Germline loops: CDR1 LGHNA, CDR2 YNFKEQ. CDR3 loop: CASSQRGVIPFF. CDR3 DNA sequence: TGTGCCAGCAGCCAAAGAGGAGTTATTCCGTTCTTC.